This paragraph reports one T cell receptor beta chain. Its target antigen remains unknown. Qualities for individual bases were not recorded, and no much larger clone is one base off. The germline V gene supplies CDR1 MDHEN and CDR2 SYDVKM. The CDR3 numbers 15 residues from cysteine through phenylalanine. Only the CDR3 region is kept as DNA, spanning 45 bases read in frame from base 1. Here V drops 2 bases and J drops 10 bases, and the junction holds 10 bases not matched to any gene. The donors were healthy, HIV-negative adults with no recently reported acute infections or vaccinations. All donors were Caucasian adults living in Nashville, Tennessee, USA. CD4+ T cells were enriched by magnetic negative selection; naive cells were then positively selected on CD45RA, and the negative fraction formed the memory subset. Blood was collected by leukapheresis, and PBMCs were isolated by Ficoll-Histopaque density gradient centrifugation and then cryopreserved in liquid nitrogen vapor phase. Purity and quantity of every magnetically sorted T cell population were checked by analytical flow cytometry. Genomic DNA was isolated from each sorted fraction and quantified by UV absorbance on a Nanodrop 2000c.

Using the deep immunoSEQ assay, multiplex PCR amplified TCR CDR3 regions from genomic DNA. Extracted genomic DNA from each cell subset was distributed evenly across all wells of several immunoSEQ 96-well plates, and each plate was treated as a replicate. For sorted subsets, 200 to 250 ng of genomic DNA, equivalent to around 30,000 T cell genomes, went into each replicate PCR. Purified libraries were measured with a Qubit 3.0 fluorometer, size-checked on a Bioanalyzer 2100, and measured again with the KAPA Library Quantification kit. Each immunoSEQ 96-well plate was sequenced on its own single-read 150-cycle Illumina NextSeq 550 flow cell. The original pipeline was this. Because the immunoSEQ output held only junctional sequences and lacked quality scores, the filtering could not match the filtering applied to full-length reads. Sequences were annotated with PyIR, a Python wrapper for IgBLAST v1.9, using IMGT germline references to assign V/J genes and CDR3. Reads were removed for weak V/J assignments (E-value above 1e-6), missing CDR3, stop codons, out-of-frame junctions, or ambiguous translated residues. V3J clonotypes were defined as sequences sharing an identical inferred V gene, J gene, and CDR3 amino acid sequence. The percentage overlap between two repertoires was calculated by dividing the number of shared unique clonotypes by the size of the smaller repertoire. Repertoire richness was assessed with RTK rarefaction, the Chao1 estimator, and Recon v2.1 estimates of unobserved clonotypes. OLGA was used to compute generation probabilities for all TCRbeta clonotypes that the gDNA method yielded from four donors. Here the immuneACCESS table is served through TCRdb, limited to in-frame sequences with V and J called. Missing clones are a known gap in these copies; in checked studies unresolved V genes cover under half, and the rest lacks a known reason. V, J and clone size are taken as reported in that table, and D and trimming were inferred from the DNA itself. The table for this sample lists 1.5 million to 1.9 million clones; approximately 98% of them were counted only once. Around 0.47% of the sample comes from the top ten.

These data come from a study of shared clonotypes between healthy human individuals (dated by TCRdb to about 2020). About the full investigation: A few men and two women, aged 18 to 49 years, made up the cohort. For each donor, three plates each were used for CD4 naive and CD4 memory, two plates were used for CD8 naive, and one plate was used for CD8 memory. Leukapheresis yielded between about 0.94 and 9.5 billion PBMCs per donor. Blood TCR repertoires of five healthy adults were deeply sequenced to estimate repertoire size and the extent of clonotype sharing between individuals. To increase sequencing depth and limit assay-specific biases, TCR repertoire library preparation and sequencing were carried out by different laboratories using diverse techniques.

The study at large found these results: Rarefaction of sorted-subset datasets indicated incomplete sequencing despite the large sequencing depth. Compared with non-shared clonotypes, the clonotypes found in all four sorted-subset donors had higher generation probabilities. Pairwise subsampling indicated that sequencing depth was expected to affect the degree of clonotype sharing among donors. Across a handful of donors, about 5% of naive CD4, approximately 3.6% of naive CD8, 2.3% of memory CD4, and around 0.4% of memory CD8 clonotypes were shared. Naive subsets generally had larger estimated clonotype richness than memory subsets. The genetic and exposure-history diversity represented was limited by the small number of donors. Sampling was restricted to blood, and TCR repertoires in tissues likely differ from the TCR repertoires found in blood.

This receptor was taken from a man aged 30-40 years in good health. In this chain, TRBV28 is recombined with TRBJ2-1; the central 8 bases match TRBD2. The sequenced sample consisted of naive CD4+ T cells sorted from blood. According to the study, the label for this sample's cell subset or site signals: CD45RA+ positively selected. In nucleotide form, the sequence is TGTGCCAGCAGTTTACCCAGCGGGAGAGCGGAGGAGCAGTTCTTC. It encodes CASSLPSGRAEEQFF.